This T cell receptor (beta chain) was observed in a study of glioma-infiltrating T cells. Study findings and constraints: Very few CDR3 sequences were shared between tissue and blood. Non-neoplastic patients had below-expected tissue-blood divergence, while all gliomas exceeded expectation.

This CDR3 region has 14 residues. CDR1 is MNHEY and CDR2 is SMNVEV in the germline V gene (reference sequence). The iRepertoire nested amplicon-rescue multiplex PCR amplified TCR alpha and beta CDR3s from RNA. For one-step reverse transcription and amplification, 100-400 ng of tissue mRNA or PBMC total RNA was used. TCRdb recomputed calls from the multiplex PCR reads with MiXCR, one row per CDR3 protein. In the table there are under 200,000 distinct CDR3 sequences, around 42% of which are singletons. With regard to this clonotype: Its antigen is undetermined. The junction differs from germline at one of its ends, possibly a read error.

This receptor was obtained from a human donor with low-grade glioma or glioblastoma, undergoing nonglioma brain surgery, or in good health (not recorded which). This chain links TRBV27 with TRBJ1-1; D is perhaps TRBD1 (5 bases). Sequencing input: glioma tissue, nonneoplastic brain tissue, or PBMCs (not recorded which). The CDR3 DNA is TGTGCCAGCAGTTTTAGGGGATGGAACACTGAAGATTTCTTT. It specifies CASSFRGWNTEDFF.